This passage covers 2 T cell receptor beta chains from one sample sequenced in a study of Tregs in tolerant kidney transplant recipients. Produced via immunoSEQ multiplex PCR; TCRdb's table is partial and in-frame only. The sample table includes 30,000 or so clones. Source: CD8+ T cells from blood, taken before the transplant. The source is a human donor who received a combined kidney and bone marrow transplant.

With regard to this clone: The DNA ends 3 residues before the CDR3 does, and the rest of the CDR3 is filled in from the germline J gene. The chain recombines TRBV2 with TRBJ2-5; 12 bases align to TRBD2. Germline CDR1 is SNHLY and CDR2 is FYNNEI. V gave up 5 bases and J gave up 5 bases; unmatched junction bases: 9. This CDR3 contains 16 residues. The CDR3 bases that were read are TGTGCCAGCAGTACGCTGAGGACTAGCGGGGAGGAGACC. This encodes CASSTLRTSGEET. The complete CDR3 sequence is CASSTLRTSGEETQYF. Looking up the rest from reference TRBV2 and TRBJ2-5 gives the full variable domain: EPEVTQTPSHQVTQMGQEVILRCVPISNHLYFYWYRQILGQKVEFLVSFYNNEISEKSEIFDDQFSVERPDGSNFTLKIRSTKLEDSAMYFCASSTLRTSGEETQYFGPGTRLLVL.

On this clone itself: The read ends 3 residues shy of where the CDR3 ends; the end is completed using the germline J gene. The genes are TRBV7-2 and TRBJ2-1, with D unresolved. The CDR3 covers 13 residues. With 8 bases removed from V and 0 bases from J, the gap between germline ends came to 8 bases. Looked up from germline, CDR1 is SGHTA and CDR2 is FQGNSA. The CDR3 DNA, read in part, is TGTGCCAGCCTGAGCCCCTCCTACAATGAG. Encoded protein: CASLSPSYNE. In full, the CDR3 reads CASLSPSYNEQFF.